This entry features one T cell receptor beta chain sequence. A second PCR of about 6 to 12 cycles used a sample-barcoded 5' primer and a J-beta primer mix. Each CDR3 protein is one row after TCRdb ran MiXCR on the 5' RACE reads. The sample comprises roughly 1,800,000 distinct CDR3 sequences, around 48% of which are singletons, and approximately 2.1% rests with the top ten. The CDR3 is 11 residues long. CDR1 is DFQATT and CDR2 is SNEGSKA in the germline V gene (reference sequence). The V end was cut by 5 bases, the J end by 2 bases, with 4 bases between. This sample was taken from a study of blood T cells in healthy people across ages.

The source of this sequence is a woman between 40 and 55 years old in good health. This sequence joins TRBV20-1 and TRBJ1-3; no clear D gene. Sequenced material: blood. CDR3 protein: CSASPGNTIYF. As DNA, the CDR3 is TGCAGTGCTTCTCCTGGAAACACCATATATTTT.